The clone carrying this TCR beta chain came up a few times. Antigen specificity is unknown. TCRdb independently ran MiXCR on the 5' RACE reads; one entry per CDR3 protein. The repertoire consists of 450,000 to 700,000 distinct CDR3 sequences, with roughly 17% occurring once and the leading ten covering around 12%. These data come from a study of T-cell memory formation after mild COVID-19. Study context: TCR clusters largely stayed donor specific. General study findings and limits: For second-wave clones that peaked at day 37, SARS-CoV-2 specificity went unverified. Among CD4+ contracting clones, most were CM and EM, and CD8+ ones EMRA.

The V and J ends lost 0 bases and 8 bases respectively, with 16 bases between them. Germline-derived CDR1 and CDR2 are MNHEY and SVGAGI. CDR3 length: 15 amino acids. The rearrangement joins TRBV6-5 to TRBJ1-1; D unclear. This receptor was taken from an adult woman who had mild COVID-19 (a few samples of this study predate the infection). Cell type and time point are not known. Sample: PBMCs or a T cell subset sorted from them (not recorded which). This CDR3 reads CASSYSPPPGGEAFF. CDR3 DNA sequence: TGTGCCAGCAGTTACTCGCCCCCCCCAGGAGGCGAAGCTTTCTTT.